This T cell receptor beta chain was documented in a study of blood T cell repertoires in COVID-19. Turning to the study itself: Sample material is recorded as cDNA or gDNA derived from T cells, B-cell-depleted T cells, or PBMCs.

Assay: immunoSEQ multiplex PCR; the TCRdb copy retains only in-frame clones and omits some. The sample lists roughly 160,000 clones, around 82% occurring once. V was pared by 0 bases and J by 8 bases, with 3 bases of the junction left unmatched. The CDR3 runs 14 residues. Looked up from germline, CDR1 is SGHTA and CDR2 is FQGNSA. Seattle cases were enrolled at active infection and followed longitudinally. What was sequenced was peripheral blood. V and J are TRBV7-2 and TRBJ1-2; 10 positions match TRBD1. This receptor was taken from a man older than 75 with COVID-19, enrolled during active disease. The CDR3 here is CASSLATGGGGYTF. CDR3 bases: TGTGCCAGCAGCTTAGCGACAGGGGGCGGCGGCTACACCTTC.